Sequencing of this T cell receptor (beta chain) was carried out in a study of blood T cell repertoires in COVID-19. A Seattle source enrolled patients during active infection and followed them longitudinally. Only in-frame clones appear in the TCRdb table, and some are missing; sequencing was by immunoSEQ multiplex PCR. The sample lists 250,000 to 300,000 clones; around 90% were seen once. J was trimmed by 5 bases and V by 3 bases; bases with no gene match: 1. The CDR3 extends over 12 amino acids. The sequencing input was peripheral blood. The chain employs TRBV12-3 or TRBV12-4 and TRBJ2-7, with TRBD1 matching over 7 bases. The TCR originated in a woman aged 60-75 years with COVID-19, enrolled during active disease. The CDR3 region has the DNA TGTGCCAGCAGTTTCAGGGGGAACGAGCAGTACTTC. Its translation: CASSFRGNEQYF.